The 29 T cell receptor beta chains presented below share a single source sample, sequenced in a study of shared clonotypes between healthy human individuals. Libraries were prepared by immunoSEQ multiplex PCR; TCRdb keeps only in-frame clonotypes and omits some of them. The table shows about 480,000 clones, with around 79% occurring only once. Sequencing used PBMCs. The receptors originated from a woman aged 40 to 50 in good health. Some clones in this sample may be carry-over from other donors' samples.

This clone has more than one count but fewer than ten. The genes are TRBV5-4 and TRBJ2-7, with a tentative D call TRBD2 (5 bases). Germline CDR1 and CDR2: SGHNT and YYREEE (reference sequence). V lost 4 bases to trimming and J lost 0 bases, with 17 bases between them. The CDR3 runs to 16 residues. CDR3 in DNA: TGTGCCAGCAGCCTAAACGGAGGTAGCTACTCCTACGAGCAGTACTTC. Its protein is CASSLNGGSYSYEQYF.

This rearrangement joins TRBV18 to TRBJ2-3; possible D gene TRBD2, 6 bases. Germline assignment: CDR1 KGHSH and CDR2 LQKENI. This CDR3 is 14 amino acids long. With 4 bases removed from V and 2 bases from J, the gap between germline ends came to 10 bases. The CDR3 nucleotides are TGTGCCAGCTCACTGGCGGGATTCACAGATACGCAGTATTTT. Protein product: CASSLAGFTDTQYF.

V usage is TRBV6-5 and J usage is TRBJ2-2; maybe TRBD1 (7 bases). The V end lost 7 bases, the J end lost 5 bases, and 17 bases lay between the germline ends. Germline CDR1 is MNHEY and CDR2 is SVGAGI. The CDR3 contains 15 residues. CDR3 amino acids: CASIRWQGGTGELFF. The CDR3 DNA is TGTGCCAGCATAAGATGGCAGGGGGGAACCGGGGAGCTGTTTTTT.

This clone has just a few counts. The V and J genes are TRBV11-2 and TRBJ2-2, with D uncertain. V was pared by 4 bases and J by 5 bases, with 8 bases between. The germline V gene has CDR1 SGHAT and CDR2 FQNNGV. The CDR3 has 13 residues. The CDR3 DNA sequence: TGTGCCAGCAGCTCGACTCTTACCGGGGAGCTGTTTTTT. Its translation: CASSSTLTGELFF.

This clone was picked up a small number of times. The chain recombines TRBV7-2 with TRBJ2-7, with D possibly being TRBD2 (6 bases). CDR1 is SGHTA and CDR2 is FQGNSA in the germline V gene. The CDR3 is made up of 14 amino acids. Trimming shortened V by 6 bases and J by 4 bases, and 16 bases separated the two germline ends. CDR3 bases: TGTGCCAGCAGAAAAACGTCTAGCGTTTACGAGCAGTACTTC. Its protein is CASRKTSSVYEQYF.

The V call is TRBV10-3, the J call TRBJ2-1; 8 bases are a match to TRBD1. The length of the CDR3 is 14 residues. Germline V gene lookup returns CDR1 ENHRY and CDR2 SYGVKD. V gave up 10 bases and J gave up 5 bases; unmatched junction bases: 10. For the CDR3, the DNA is TGTGCCACACGACCGGGACAGGCTAACAATGAGCAGTTCTTC. Its protein product is CATRPGQANNEQFF.

The chain employs TRBV30 and TRBJ2-7; D gene ambiguous. V was clipped by 6 bases and J by 6 bases, with 12 bases between them. The germline gives CDR1 GTSNPN, CDR2 SVGIG (reference sequence). CDR3 size: 11 residues. The chain's CDR3 is CACAPHREQYF. The CDR3 DNA is TGTGCCTGTGCCCCCCATCGCGAGCAGTACTTC.

The chain combines TRBV15 with TRBJ1-2; D not certain. This CDR3 spans 13 amino acids. CDR1 and CDR2 from the germline V gene are LNHNV and YYDKDF (reference sequence). V lost 0 bases, J lost 7 bases, and 9 bases lay in between. CDR3 coding DNA: TGTGCCACCAGCAGAGAGGACGTGATTGGCTACACCTTC. It codes for CATSREDVIGYTF.

J is TRBJ2-5 and V is TRBV5-4, with D possibly TRBD2 on 6 matching bases. The CDR3 contains 16 residues. V was cut by 0 bases and J by 5 bases, with 17 bases left in between. The germline V gene has CDR1 SGHNT and CDR2 YYREEE (reference sequence). Written as DNA, the CDR3 is TGTGCCAGCAGCTTGGGGGTGTCGGGAGAGGGGGAGACCCAGTACTTC. It is translated as CASSLGVSGEGETQYF.

In this sample, this clone turned up a few times. This chain joins TRBV2 and TRBJ2-5; TRBD2 agrees at 15 bases. Per germline, CDR1 SNHLY and CDR2 FYNNEI. V trimming: 6 bases; J trimming: 4 bases; junction bases outside the gene matches: 6. The CDR3 is 16 residues long. The chain's CDR3 is CASSRGLAGGGETQYF. CDR3 nucleotide sequence: TGTGCCAGCAGCAGGGGACTAGCGGGAGGCGGAGAGACCCAGTACTTC.

In its sample, this clone was seen a few times. The V and J genes are TRBV25-1 and TRBJ2-1; D perhaps matches TRBD1 (6 bases). The CDR3 extends over 12 amino acids. V was clipped by 5 bases and J by 10 bases, with 12 bases between them. Germline CDR1 and CDR2: MGHDK and SYGVNS. DNA of the CDR3: TGTGCCAGCAGTTACTACGGACAGGAGCAGTTCTTC. Protein: CASSYYGQEQFF.

The gene calls are TRBV9 and TRBJ2-3; the D gene could be TRBD1 or TRBD2 (7 bases each). Per germline, CDR1 SGDLS and CDR2 YYNGEE. Trimming left V 4 bases short and J 10 bases short, with 19 bases between. This CDR3 contains 14 residues. The CDR3 sequence: CASSRGVRQGSQYF. For the CDR3, the DNA is TGTGCCAGCAGCCGGGGGGTAAGACAGGGTTCGCAGTATTTT.

This clone was seen only a few times. The V and J genes are TRBV25-1 and TRBJ2-3, with D unresolved. Germline V lookup: CDR1 MGHDK, CDR2 SYGVNS. Deletions cut 3 bases from V and 0 bases from J, with 10 bases between. The CDR3 is made up of 15 amino acids. This CDR3 reads CASSEGSYSTDTQYF. The CDR3, as DNA: TGTGCCAGCAGTGAGGGTAGTTATAGCACAGATACGCAGTATTTT.

This clone was seen only a few times. This rearrangement joins TRBV18 to TRBJ2-1, with D tentatively TRBD2 (6 bases). The germline gives CDR1 KGHSH, CDR2 LQKENI. The CDR3 covers 21 residues. Trimming pared 1 base from V and 0 bases from J, leaving 25 bases between. This chain's CDR3 is CASSPLGPRGMYGSSYNEQFF. CDR3 bases: TGTGCCAGCTCACCACTTGGGCCACGCGGGATGTACGGAAGCTCCTACAATGAGCAGTTCTTC.

A single count supports this clone. The chain recombines TRBV11-3 with TRBJ2-1; TRBD2 is a possible D gene (6 bases). Trimming removed 5 bases at V and 0 bases at J, with 11 bases between. In germline, CDR1 is SGHNT, CDR2 YENEEA. This CDR3 has 15 residues. The chain's CDR3 is CASSQDGSSYNEQFF. The CDR3 nucleotides are TGTGCCAGCAGCCAAGACGGGAGCTCCTACAATGAGCAGTTCTTC.

V usage is TRBV27 and J usage is TRBJ2-4; D could derive from TRBD1 or TRBD2 (6 bases each). Germline V gives CDR1 MNHEY, CDR2 SMNVEV (reference sequence). The CDR3 sequence is 13 residues long. The V and J ends lost 6 bases and 1 base respectively, with 7 bases between them. The chain's CDR3 is CASRGGAKNIQYF. The CDR3 bases are TGTGCCAGCAGAGGGGGGGCCAAAAACATTCAGTACTTC.

This clone showed up just once. J is TRBJ2-7 and V is TRBV5-1; TRBD1 or TRBD2 may be the D gene (7 bases each). Trimming removed 4 bases at V and 0 bases at J, with 14 bases between. Germline V gene lookup returns CDR1 SGHRS and CDR2 YFSETQ. This CDR3 has 15 amino acids. The CDR3 bases are TGCGCCAGCAGCGGGAGGGGACAGATCTCCTACGAGCAGTACTTC. Translation: CASSGRGQISYEQYF.

The chain uses TRBV28 and TRBJ2-6; D is possibly TRBD1 (5 bases). The CDR3 covers 14 residues. Germline assignment: CDR1 MDHEN and CDR2 SYDVKM. V was shortened by 8 bases and J by 4 bases, with 12 bases between the two germline ends. CDR3 region: CASLQGPGANVLTF. The CDR3, as DNA: TGTGCCAGCCTCCAGGGTCCCGGGGCCAACGTCCTGACTTTC.

This chain joins TRBV6-5 and TRBJ2-7; 8 positions agree with TRBD1. This CDR3 region has 15 residues. Germline values: CDR1 MNHEY, CDR2 SVGAGI. With V trimmed by 2 bases and J by 3 bases, 6 bases remained unmatched. CDR3 coding DNA: TGTGCCAGCAGTTACCATGTGACAGGGGTCTACGAGCAGTACTTC. This codes for CASSYHVTGVYEQYF.

The J gene is TRBJ1-2, the V gene TRBV7-2, with unresolved D. V was shortened by 2 bases and J by 2 bases, with 6 bases between the two germline ends. CDR1 and CDR2 from the germline V gene are SGHTA and FQGNSA. The CDR3 has 13 amino acids. The CDR3 region is CASSLFENYGYTF. DNA for the CDR3: TGTGCCAGCAGCTTATTCGAGAACTATGGCTACACCTTC.

In its sample, this clone was seen a few times. V gene TRBV28 combines with J gene TRBJ2-2; maybe TRBD2 (6 bases). The V and J ends lost 5 bases and 4 bases respectively, with 14 bases between them. The germline V gene encodes CDR1 MDHEN and CDR2 SYDVKM. The CDR3 covers 15 residues. The CDR3 nucleotides are TGTGCCAGCAGTCCGACCCGGGGGTTCACCGGGGAGCTGTTTTTT. Its translation is CASSPTRGFTGELFF.

The chain links TRBV29-1 to TRBJ2-6; 8 bases are shared with TRBD1. Per germline, CDR1 SQVTM and CDR2 ANQGSEA. Losses at the gene ends were 3 bases for V and 0 bases for J; bases not matched to a gene: 7. The CDR3 is 17 residues long. The CDR3 nucleotides are TGCAGCGTTGATGGTCGGGACAGGAACTCTGGGGCCAACGTCCTGACTTTC. Protein product: CSVDGRDRNSGANVLTF.

The chain uses TRBV9 and TRBJ2-7; 11 bases are a match to TRBD1. The germline V gene has CDR1 SGDLS and CDR2 YYNGEE. The CDR3 is 15 amino acids. The junction had 6 bases not matched to a gene; V was cut back by 0 bases and J by 7 bases. CDR3 sequence reads: CASSVAGTGGVEQYF. DNA of the CDR3: TGTGCCAGCAGCGTAGCTGGGACAGGGGGTGTTGAGCAGTACTTC.

The chain links TRBV27 to TRBJ1-6; TRBD1 agrees at 9 bases. V shed 0 bases and J 8 bases; nucleotides not matched to a gene: 8. Germline assignment: CDR1 MNHEY and CDR2 SMNVEV (reference sequence). There are 17 residues in the CDR3. CDR3 loop: CASSLSGPGTGYSPLHF. The CDR3 coding sequence is TGTGCCAGCAGTTTATCAGGGCCCGGGACAGGGTATTCACCCCTCCACTTT.

A remark on this clone: Since a far larger clone is one base different, this is likely a read error. The rearrangement joins TRBV30 to TRBJ2-1; D ambiguous. The CDR3 is 12 amino acids. CDR1 is GTSNPN, CDR2 SVGIG, per germline (reference sequence). The CDR3 DNA sequence: TGTGTCTGGAGTGGACCCCCGGGTGAGCAGTTCTTC. As protein: CVWSGPPGEQFF.

A word on this clone: The sample holds other DNA sequences that translate to the same CDR3. The chain joins TRBV7-3 to TRBJ2-3, with D maybe TRBD2 (6 bases). From germline, CDR1 is SGHTA and CDR2 FQGTGA. Trimming cost V 6 bases and J 3 bases, with 16 bases left between them. CDR3 length equals 15 residues. The CDR3 spells CASSSTGTYTDTQYF. The CDR3 coding sequence is TGTGCCAGCAGTTCGACCGGGACTTATACAGATACGCAGTATTTT.

The DNA for the CDR3 is TGTGCCAGCAGCTATGACAGTAATGAAAAACTGTTTTTT. Its protein is CASSYDSNEKLFF. This chain connects TRBV5-4 to TRBJ1-4; possible D gene TRBD1, 5 bases. V shed 3 bases and J shed 4 bases, with 7 bases lying between them. Germline V gene data show CDR1 as SGHNT and CDR2 as YYREEE (reference sequence). The CDR3 has 13 residues.

The rearrangement links TRBV4-2 to TRBJ1-2, with no clear D. This CDR3 has 14 amino acids. Germline-derived CDR1 and CDR2 are LGHNA and YNFKEQ. The V and J ends lost 5 bases and 8 bases respectively, with 18 bases between them. The CDR3 DNA reads as TGTGCCAGCAGCTTGGCACAAAAAACACGAGGCTACACCTTC. Translating gives CASSLAQKTRGYTF.

The chain is built from TRBV2 and TRBJ2-1, with D maybe TRBD1 (5 bases). The length of the CDR3 is 13 residues. Trimming left V 6 bases short and J 6 bases short, with 12 bases between. Germline V CDR1 and CDR2: SNHLY, FYNNEI. The CDR3 is CASSQRQSNEQFF. CDR3 in DNA: TGTGCCAGCAGCCAAAGACAGTCCAATGAGCAGTTCTTC.